The 8 T cell receptor beta chains given below trace back to one sample, sequenced in a study of T cell clonotyping in hematopoietic cell transplantation. Sequencing used immunoSEQ multiplex PCR; TCRdb keeps in-frame clones, though not all of them. The sample lists about 9,600 clones; approximately 77% were seen once. The sequencing used PBMCs, collected 30 days after allogeneic stem cell transplant. All receptors come from a female patient aged 40-50 years who had an allogeneic stem cell transplant from a related donor, so T cells may come from the graft donor. Some clones in this sample may be carry-over from other donors' samples.

The table lists this clone with a count of one. The chain employs TRBV27 and TRBJ1-5, with D possibly matching TRBD1 (6 bases). V lost 5 bases and J 5 bases, leaving 13 bases between the germline ends. Per germline, CDR1 MNHEY and CDR2 SMNVEV (reference sequence). The CDR3 runs to 14 residues. For the CDR3, the DNA is TGTGCCAGCAGTCACCGGGACAAGGATCAGCCCCAGCATTTT. Translated: CASSHRDKDQPQHF.

The V gene is TRBV4-2, the J gene TRBJ1-2, with unresolved D. The CDR3 consists of 15 residues. V lost 1 base and J lost 4, with 13 bases in between. Per germline, CDR1 LGHNA and CDR2 YNFKEQ. CDR3: CASSQAGSRTYGYTF. The CDR3 DNA is TGTGCCAGCAGCCAAGCCGGTTCTCGTACCTATGGCTACACCTTC.

This sequence joins TRBV7-2 and TRBJ2-7; 8 bases match TRBD2. The CDR3 totals 12 residues. Trimming cost V 5 bases and J 6 bases; bases outside gene matches: 3. CDR1 is SGHTA and CDR2 is FQGNSA in the germline V gene. The CDR3 reads CASSGTRSEQYF. CDR3 in DNA: TGTGCCAGCAGCGGGACTAGAAGCGAGCAGTACTTC.

The chain carries TRBV5-4 and TRBJ2-5; 8 bases line up with TRBD1. Germline CDR1 is SGHNT and CDR2 is YYREEE (reference sequence). The CDR3 totals 15 residues. V shed 1 base and J 5 bases; nucleotides not matched to a gene: 7. The CDR3 DNA follows: TGTGCCAGCAGCTTGAGCCCAGGGGGCGTCGAGACCCAGTACTTC. This codes for CASSLSPGGVETQYF.

The chain uses TRBV5-6 and TRBJ2-5; 7 nucleotides line up with TRBD1. The end of the DNA is better explained by TRBJ2-7, so the J call may be wrong. CDR3 size: 14 residues. CDR1 is SGHDT, CDR2 YYEEEE, per germline. In DNA, the CDR3 is TGTGCCAGCAGCCCTGAACAGGGGCGCCGCGAGCAGTACTTC. Amino acid sequence: CASSPEQGRREQYF.

The CDR3 loop reads CASSLVLAGYETQYF. In nucleotides, the CDR3 is TGCGCCAGCAGCTTGGTACTAGCGGGATACGAGACCCAGTACTTC. The rearrangement uses TRBV5-1 and TRBJ2-5; 10 positions match TRBD2. With V trimmed by 0 bases and J by 5 bases, 4 bases remained unmatched. The CDR3 consists of 15 residues. CDR1 and CDR2 from the germline V gene are SGHRS and YFSETQ.

With respect to this clone: One junction end does not reproduce the germline sequence, and a read error may be involved. The chain is built from TRBV9 and TRBJ2-7; TRBD1 matches 7 bases. The germline V gene has CDR1 SGDLS and CDR2 YYNGEE. The length of the CDR3 is 13 residues. This CDR3 reads CASSAGTAYEQCF. The DNA for the CDR3 is TGTGCCAGCAGTGCCGGGACAGCCTACGAGCAGTGCTTC.

The chain uses TRBV5-1 and TRBJ1-3; D might be TRBD1 (5 bases). This CDR3 has 17 residues. Trimming stripped 0 bases from V and 0 bases from J, with 13 bases between. Per germline, CDR1 SGHRS and CDR2 YFSETQ. The CDR3 coding sequence is TGCGCCAGCAGCTTGGGAGGGGCAGGAAACTCTGGAAACACCATATATTTT. Amino acids: CASSLGGAGNSGNTIYF.